This T cell receptor (beta chain) stems from a study of blood T cell repertoires in COVID-19 (dated by TCRdb to about 2020). Concerning the study at large: Samples from collaborators originated in the United States, Italy and Spain and spanned both the acute and convalescent phases of COVID-19. The samples were drawn from the first 160 participants of the ongoing ImmuneRACE study and from some 1,300 subjects provided by 6 global collaborators. HLA class I and class II types, where available, came from metadata supplied by the sample provider rather than from assay-based typing. The repertoires were made available in a free public database intended to serve as a resource for research on the immune response to SARS-CoV-2. A de-identified subject ID, COVID-19 status, age in years and sex were almost always included in the sample metadata. The dataset comprised deeply sampled blood TCRbeta repertoires from subjects exposed to, actively infected with, or recovered from COVID-19. The prospective study material was composed of cDNA or gDNA derived from T cells, B-cell-depleted T cells, or PBMCs. General study outcomes and caveats: The amount of clinical and demographic metadata varied by source and participant and was provided uncurated.

A second Seattle source provided samples from volunteer blood donors who had recovered from COVID-19. Collaborating institutions collected whole blood in K2EDTA tubes following their own protocols. For TCRbeta analysis, collaborator samples were shipped as frozen whole blood, as isolated PBMCs, or as DNA extracted from either sample type. The germline V gene provides CDR1 SGHRS and CDR2 YFSETQ. The V end loses 7 bases and the J end loses 1 base, and a stretch of 6 bases separates them. The CDR3 sequence holds 11 residues, the cysteine and phenylalanine included. Only CDR3 DNA is held: 33 bases, read in frame from base 1. As for this clone: Its binding antigen is unknown. No clone much larger than this one lies a single base away; base qualities are absent.

TCRbeta CDR3 regions were amplified from genomic DNA using the immunoSEQ Assay, a bias-controlled multiplex PCR. The paper's data handling went like this. Within the assay, amplification of reference gene primers was used to estimate how many nucleated cells each sample contained. To quantify the absolute abundance of each unique TCRbeta CDR3 rearrangement, sequence reads were collapsed and filtered. Productive Simpson clonality was computed per sample as the square root of Simpson's diversity index over productive rearrangements. TCRdb mirrors the immuneACCESS table, restricted to in-frame sequences. Some clones are absent from its copies; in checked studies, under half trace to an unresolved V gene, and the reason for the others is unknown. V, J and clone size reflect that table, while D and trimming were determined from the DNA. A total of 250,000 to 300,000 clones appear in this sample, about nine tenths of them only once. The ten biggest clones cover over 2% of the sample.

The specimen sequenced was peripheral blood. This sequence uses TRBV5-1 and TRBJ2-7, with no confidently assigned D gene. The clonotype was recovered from a woman aged 45-65 years who had recovered from COVID-19. The DNA sequence is TGCGCCAGCGGCTCATCCTACGAGCAGTACTTC. Translated, it gives CASGSSYEQYF.